This note documents a single T cell receptor beta chain sequence. This sample was included in a study of sequential checkpoint blockade in melanoma. The treatment denotes: randomized to nivolumab then ipilimumab (arm A) or the reverse (arm B). Sequenced by immunoSEQ multiplex PCR; TCRdb stores in-frame clones only, minus some. The sample holds 7,000 or so clones, approximately 22% seen once. Specimen: tumor tissue (inferred from file names), collected from a patient given nivolumab and ipilimumab in sequence. The TCR comes from a human donor with melanoma.

The CDR3 here is CASSPPGSRTYYEQYF. In DNA, the CDR3 is TGTGCCAGCTCACCACCGGGGTCACGGACCTACTACGAGCAGTACTTC. This chain connects TRBV18 to TRBJ2-7; no definite D call. The CDR3 spans 16 residues. V gave up 0 bases and J gave up 3 bases, with 15 bases separating them. Germline CDR1 and CDR2: KGHSH and LQKENI.